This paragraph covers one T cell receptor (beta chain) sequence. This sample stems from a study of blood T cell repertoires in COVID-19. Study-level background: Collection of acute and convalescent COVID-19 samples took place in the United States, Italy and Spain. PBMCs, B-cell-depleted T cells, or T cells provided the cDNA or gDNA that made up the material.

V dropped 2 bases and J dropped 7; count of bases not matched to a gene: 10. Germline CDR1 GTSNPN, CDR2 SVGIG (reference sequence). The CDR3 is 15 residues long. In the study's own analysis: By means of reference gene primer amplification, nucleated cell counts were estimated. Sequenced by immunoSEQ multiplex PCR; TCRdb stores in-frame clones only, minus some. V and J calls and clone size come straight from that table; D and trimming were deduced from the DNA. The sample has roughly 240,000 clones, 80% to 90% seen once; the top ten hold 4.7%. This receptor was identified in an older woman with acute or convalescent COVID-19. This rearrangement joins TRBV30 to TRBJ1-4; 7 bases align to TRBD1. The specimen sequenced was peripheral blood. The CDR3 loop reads CAWSTDRASGEKLFF. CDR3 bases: TGTGCCTGGAGTACAGACAGGGCCAGTGGTGAAAAACTGTTTTTT.